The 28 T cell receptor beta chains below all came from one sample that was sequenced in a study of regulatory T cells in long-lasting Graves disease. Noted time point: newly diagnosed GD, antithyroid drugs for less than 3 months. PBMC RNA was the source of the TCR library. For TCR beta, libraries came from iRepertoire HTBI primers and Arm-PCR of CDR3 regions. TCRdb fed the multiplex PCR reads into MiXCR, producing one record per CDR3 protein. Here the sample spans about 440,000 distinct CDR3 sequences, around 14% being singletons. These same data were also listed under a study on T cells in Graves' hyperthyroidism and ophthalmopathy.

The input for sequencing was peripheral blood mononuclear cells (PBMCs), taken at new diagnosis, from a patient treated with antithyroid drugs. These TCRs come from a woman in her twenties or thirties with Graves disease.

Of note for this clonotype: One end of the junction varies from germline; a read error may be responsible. The CDR3 loop is CARTSTSLQLF. The CDR3, as DNA: TGTGCCCGGACTTCGACTAGTTTGCAGTTGTTC. The chain has TRBV30 and TRBJ2-7; D perhaps matches TRBD2 (6 bases). The CDR3 consists of 11 residues. The germline gives CDR1 GTSNPN, CDR2 SVGIG (reference sequence).

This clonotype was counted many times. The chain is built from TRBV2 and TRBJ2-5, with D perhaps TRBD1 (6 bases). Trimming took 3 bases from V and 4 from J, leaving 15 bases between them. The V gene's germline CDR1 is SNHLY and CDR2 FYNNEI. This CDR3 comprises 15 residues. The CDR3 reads CASSDYREGGETQYF. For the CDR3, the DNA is TGTGCCAGCAGTGACTACAGGGAAGGGGGAGAGACCCAGTACTTC.

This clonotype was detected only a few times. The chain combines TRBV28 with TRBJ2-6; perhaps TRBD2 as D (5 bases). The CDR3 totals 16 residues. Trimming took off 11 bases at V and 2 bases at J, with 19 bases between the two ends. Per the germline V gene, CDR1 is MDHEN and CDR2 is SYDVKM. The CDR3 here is CAGWRTTRAGANVLTF. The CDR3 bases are TGTGCCGGGTGGAGGACCACCCGGGCTGGGGCCAACGTCCTGACTTTC.

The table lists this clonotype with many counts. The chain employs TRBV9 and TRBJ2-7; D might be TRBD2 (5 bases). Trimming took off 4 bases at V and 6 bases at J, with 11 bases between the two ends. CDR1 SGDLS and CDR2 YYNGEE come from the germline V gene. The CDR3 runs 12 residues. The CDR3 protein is CASSSYGSEQYF. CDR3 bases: TGTGCCAGCAGCTCATATGGGAGCGAGCAGTACTTC.

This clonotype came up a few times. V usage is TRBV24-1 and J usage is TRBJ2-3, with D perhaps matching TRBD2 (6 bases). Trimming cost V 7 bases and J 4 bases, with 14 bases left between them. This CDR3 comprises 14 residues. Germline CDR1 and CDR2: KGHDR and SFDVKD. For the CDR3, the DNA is TGTGCCACCAGAGCGGGCTATGGGGCAGATACGCAGTATTTT. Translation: CATRAGYGADTQYF.

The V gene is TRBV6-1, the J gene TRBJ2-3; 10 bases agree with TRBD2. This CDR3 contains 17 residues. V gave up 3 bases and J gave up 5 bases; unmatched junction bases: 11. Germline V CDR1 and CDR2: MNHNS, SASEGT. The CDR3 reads CASSDSSRAGGQDTQYF. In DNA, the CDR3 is TGTGCCAGCAGTGACTCTTCCCGAGCGGGAGGGCAAGATACGCAGTATTTT.

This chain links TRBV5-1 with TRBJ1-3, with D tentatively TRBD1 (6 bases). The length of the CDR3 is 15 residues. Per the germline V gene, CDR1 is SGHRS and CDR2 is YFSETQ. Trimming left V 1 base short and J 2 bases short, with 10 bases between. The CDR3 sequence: CASSLTGWPGNTIYF. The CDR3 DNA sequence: TGCGCCAGCAGCTTGACAGGGTGGCCTGGAAACACCATATATTTT.

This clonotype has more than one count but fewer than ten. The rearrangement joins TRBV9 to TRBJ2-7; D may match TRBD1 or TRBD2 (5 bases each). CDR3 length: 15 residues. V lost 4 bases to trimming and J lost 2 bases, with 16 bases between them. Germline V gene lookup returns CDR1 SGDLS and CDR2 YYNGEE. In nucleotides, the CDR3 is TGTGCCAGCAGCCCATCACGGGGACGTCCCTACGAGCAGTACTTC. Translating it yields CASSPSRGRPYEQYF.

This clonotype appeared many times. Here the CDR3 reads CASSLNPAASSYEQYF. The DNA of the CDR3 is TGTGCCAGCAGTTTAAATCCAGCTGCAAGCTCCTACGAGCAGTACTTC. V and J are TRBV27 and TRBJ2-7; no clear D. The CDR3 is 16 residues long. The germline CDR1 and CDR2 sequences are MNHEY and SMNVEV (reference sequence). With 2 bases removed from V and 0 bases from J, the gap between germline ends came to 14 bases.

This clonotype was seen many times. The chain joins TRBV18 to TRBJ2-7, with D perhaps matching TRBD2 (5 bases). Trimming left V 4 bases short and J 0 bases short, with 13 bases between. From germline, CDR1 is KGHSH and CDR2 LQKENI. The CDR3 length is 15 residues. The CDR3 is CASSLDIGSSYEQYF. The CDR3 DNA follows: TGTGCCAGCTCACTAGACATTGGGAGCTCCTACGAGCAGTACTTC. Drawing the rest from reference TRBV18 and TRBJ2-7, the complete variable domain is NAGVMQNPRHLVRRRGQEARLRCSPMKGHSHVYWYRQLPEEGLKFMVYLQKENIIDESGMPKERFSAEFPKEGPSILRIQQVVRGDSAAYFCASSLDIGSSYEQYFGPGTRLTVT.

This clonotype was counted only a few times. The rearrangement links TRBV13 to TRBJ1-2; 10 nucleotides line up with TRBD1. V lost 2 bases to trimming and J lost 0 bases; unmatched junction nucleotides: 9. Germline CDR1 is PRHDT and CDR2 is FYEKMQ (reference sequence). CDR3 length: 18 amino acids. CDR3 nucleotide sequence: TGTGCCAGCAGCTTATGGCGGGACAGGGGACCGGCTAACTATGGCTACACCTTC. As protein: CASSLWRDRGPANYGYTF.

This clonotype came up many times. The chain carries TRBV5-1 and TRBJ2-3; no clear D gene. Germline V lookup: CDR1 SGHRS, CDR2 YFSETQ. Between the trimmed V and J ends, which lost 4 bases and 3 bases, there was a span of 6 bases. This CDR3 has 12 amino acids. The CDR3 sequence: CASSQKTDTQYF. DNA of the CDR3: TGCGCCAGCAGCCAAAAGACAGATACGCAGTATTTT. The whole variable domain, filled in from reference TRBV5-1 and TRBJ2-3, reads KAGVTQTPRYLIKTRGQQVTLSCSPISGHRSVSWYQQTPGQGLQFLFEYFSETQRNKGNFPGRFSGRQFSNSRSEMNVSTLELGDSALYLCASSQKTDTQYFGPGTRLTVL.

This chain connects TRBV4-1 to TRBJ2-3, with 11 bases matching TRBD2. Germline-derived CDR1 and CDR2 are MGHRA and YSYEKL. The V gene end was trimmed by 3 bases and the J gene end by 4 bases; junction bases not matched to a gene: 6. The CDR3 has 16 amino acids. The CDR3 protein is CASSHRLAGGPDTQYF. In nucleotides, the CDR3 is TGCGCCAGCAGCCACCGCCTAGCGGGAGGTCCAGATACGCAGTATTTT.

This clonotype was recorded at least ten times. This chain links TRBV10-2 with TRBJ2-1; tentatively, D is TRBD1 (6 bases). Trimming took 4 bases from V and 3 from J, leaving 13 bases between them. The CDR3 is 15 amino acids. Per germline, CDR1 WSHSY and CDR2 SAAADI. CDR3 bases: TGCGCCAGCAGTGGCCGGGACACTTACTACAATGAGCAGTTCTTC. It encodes CASSGRDTYYNEQFF.

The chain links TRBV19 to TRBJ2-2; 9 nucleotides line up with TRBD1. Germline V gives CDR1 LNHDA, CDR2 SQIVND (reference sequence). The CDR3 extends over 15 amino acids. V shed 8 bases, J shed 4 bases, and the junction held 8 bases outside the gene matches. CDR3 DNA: TGTGCCAGTGACAGGGGGAGGGTGGGCACCGGGGAGCTGTTTTTT. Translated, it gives CASDRGRVGTGELFF. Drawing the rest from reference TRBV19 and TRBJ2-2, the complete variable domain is DGGITQSPKYLFRKEGQNVTLSCEQNLNHDAMYWYRQDPGQGLRLIYYSQIVNDFQKGDIAEGYSVSREKKESFPLTVTSAQKNPTAFYLCASDRGRVGTGELFFGEGSRLTVL.

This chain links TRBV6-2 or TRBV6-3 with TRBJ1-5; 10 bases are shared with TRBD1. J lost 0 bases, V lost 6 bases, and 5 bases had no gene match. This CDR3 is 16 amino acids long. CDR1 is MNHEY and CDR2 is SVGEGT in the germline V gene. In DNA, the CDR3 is TGTGCCAGCAGGAGACGACAGGGGGCTAGCAATCAGCCCCAGCATTTT. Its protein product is CASRRRQGASNQPQHF.

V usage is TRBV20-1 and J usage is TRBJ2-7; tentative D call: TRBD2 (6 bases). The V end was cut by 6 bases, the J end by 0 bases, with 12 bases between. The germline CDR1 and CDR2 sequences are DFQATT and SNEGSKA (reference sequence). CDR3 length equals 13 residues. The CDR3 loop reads CSAPSRGSYEQYF. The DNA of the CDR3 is TGCAGTGCGCCCTCGCGGGGCTCCTACGAGCAGTACTTC.

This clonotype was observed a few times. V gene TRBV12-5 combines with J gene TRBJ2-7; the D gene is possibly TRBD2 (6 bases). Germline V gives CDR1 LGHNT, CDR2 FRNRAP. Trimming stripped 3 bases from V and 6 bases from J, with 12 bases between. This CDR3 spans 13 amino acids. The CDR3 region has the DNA TGTGCTAGTGGTTTCTCGGGGGATGGCGAGCAGTACTTC. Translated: CASGFSGDGEQYF. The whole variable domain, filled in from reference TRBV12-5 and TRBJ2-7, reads DARVTQTPRHKVTEMGQEVTMRCQPILGHNTVFWYRQTMMQGLELLAYFRNRAPLDDSGMPKDRFSAEMPDATLATLKIQPSEPRDSAVYFCASGFSGDGEQYFGPGTRLTVT.

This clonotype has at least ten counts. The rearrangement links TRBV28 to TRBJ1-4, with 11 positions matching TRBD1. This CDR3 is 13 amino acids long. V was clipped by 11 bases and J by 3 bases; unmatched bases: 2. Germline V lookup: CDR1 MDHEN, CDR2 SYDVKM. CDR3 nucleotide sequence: TGTGCCGGACAGGGGGCAGCTAATGAAAAACTGTTTTTT. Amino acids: CAGQGAANEKLFF.

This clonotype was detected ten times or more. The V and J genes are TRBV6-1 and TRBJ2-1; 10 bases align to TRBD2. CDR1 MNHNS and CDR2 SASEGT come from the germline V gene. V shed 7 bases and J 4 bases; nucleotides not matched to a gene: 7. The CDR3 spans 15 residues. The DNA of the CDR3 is TGTGCCAGCACTGTAGCGGGGGGACAATACAATGAGCAGTTCTTC. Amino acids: CASTVAGGQYNEQFF.

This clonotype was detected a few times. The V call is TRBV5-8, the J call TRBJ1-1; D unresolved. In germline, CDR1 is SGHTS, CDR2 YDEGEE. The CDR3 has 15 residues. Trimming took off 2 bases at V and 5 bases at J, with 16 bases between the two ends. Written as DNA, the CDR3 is TGTGCCAGCAGCTTTGCGGCAGGACTTCCTACTGAAGCTTTCTTT. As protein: CASSFAAGLPTEAFF. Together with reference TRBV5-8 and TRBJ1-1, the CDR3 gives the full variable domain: EAGVTQSPTHLIKTRGQQATLRCSPISGHTSVYWYQQALGLGLQFLLWYDEGEERNRGNFPPRFSGRQFPNYSSELNVNALELEDSALYLCASSFAAGLPTEAFFGQGTRLTVV.

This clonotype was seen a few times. The CDR3 protein is CASSFSSNEQFF. DNA of the CDR3: TGTGCCAGCAGCTTCTCGAGCAATGAGCAGTTCTTC. The gene calls are TRBV3-1 and TRBJ2-1; D gene unclear. Trimming cost V 5 bases and J 6 bases, with 8 bases left between them. The CDR3 spans 12 residues. Germline-derived CDR1 and CDR2 are LGHDT and YNNKEL (reference sequence).

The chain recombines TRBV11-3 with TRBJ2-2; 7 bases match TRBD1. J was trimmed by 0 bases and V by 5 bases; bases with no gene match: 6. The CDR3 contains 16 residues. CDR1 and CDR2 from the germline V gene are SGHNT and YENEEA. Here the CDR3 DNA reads TGTGCCAGCAGCCCGAGACAGGGCGCGAACACCGGGGAGCTGTTTTTT. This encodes CASSPRQGANTGELFF. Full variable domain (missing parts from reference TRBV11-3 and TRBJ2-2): EAGVVQSPRYKIIEKKQPVAFWCNPISGHNTLYWYLQNLGQGPELLIRYENEEAVDDSQLPKDRFSAERLKGVDSTLKIQPAELGDSAVYLCASSPRQGANTGELFFGEGSRLTVL.

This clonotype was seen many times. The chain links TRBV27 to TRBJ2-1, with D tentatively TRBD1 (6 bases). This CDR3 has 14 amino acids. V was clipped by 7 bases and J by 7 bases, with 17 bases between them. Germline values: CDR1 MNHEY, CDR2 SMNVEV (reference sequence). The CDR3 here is CASIGAWGHNEQFF. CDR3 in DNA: TGTGCCAGCATCGGAGCCTGGGGACATAATGAGCAGTTCTTC.

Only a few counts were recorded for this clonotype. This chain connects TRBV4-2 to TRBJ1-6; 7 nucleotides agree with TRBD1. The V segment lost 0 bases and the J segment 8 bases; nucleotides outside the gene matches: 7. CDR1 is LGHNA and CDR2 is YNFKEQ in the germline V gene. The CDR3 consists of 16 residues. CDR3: CASSQETGTADSPLHF. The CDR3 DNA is TGTGCCAGCAGCCAAGAAACCGGGACAGCTGATTCACCCCTCCACTTT.

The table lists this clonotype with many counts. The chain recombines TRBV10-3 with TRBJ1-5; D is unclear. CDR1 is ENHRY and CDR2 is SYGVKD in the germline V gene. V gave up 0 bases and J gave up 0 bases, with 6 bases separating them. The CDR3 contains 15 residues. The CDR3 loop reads CAISESGNSNQPQHF. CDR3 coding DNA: TGTGCCATCAGTGAGTCGGGGAATAGCAATCAGCCCCAGCATTTT.

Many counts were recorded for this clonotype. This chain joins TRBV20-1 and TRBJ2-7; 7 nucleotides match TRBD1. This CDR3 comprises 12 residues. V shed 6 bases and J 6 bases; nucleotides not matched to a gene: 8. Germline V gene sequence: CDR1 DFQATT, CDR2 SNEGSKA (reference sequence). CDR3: CSAHTGVLEQYF. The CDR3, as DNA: TGCAGTGCACATACAGGGGTTCTCGAGCAGTACTTC.

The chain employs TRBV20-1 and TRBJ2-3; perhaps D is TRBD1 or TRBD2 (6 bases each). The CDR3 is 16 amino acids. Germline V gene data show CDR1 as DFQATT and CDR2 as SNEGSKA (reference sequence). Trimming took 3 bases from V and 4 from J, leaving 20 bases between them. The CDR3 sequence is CSASSLRRDTSDTQYF. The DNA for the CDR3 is TGCAGTGCTAGCTCCTTGCGGAGGGACACTTCAGATACGCAGTATTTT.